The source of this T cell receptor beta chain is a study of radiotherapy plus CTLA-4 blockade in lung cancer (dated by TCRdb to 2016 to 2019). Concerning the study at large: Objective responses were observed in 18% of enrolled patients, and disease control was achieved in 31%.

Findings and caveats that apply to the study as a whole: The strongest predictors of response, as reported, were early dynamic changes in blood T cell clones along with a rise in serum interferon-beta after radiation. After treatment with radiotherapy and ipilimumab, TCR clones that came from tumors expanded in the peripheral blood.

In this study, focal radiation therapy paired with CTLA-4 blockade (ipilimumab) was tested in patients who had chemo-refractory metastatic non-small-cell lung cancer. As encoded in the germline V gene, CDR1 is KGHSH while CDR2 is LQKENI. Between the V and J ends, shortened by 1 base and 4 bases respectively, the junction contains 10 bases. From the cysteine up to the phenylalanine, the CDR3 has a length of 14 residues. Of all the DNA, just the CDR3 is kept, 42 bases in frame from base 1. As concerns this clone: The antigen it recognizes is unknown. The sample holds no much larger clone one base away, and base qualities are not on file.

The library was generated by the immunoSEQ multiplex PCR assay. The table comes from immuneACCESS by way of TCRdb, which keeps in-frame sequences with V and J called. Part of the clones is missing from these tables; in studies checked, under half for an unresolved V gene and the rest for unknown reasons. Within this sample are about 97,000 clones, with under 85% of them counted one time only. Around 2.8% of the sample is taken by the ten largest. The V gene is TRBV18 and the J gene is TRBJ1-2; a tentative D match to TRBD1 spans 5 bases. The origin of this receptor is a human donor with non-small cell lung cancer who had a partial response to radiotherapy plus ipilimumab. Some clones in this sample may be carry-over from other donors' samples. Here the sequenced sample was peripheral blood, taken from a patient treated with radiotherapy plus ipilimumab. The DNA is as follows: TGTGCCAGCTCACCACAAGACAGAGCCTATGGCTACACCTTC. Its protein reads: CASSPQDRAYGYTF.